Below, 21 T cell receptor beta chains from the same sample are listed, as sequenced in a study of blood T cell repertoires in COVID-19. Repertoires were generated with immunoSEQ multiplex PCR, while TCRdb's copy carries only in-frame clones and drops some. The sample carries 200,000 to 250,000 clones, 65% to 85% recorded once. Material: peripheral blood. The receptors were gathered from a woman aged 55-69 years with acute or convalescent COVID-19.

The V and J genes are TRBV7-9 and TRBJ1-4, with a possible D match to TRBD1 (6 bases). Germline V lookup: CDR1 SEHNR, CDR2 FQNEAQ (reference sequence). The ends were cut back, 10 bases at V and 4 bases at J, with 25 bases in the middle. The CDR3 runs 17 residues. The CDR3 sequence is CATSRRQDKGRNEKLFF. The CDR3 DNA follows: TGTGCCACCTCCCGGCGACAGGACAAGGGGCGTAATGAAAAACTGTTTTTT.

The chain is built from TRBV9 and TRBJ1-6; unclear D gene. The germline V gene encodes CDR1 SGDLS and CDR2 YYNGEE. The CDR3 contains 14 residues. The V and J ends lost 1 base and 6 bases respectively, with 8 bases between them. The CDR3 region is CASSVTDTNSPLHF. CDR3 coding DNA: TGTGCCAGCAGCGTAACAGACACTAATTCACCCCTCCACTTT.

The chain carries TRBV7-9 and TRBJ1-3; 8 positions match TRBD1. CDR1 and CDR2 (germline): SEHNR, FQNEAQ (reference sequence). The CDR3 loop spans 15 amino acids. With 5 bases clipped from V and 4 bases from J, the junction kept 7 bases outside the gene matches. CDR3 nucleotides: TGTGCCAGCAGCCATAGGACAGGGCAAGGAAACACCATATATTTT. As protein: CASSHRTGQGNTIYF.

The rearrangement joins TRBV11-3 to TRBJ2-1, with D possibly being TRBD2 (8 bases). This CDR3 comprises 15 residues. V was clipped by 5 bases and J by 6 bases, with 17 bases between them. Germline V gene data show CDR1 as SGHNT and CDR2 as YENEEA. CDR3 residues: CASSQGGLEFNEQFF. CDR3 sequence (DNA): TGTGCCAGCAGCCAGGGGGGACTAGAGTTCAATGAGCAGTTCTTC.

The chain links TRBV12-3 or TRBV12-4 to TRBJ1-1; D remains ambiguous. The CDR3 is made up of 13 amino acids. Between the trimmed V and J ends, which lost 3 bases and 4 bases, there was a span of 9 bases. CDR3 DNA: TGTGCCAGCAGTTTGAGGGAGGTCACTGAAGCTTTCTTT. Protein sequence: CASSLREVTEAFF.

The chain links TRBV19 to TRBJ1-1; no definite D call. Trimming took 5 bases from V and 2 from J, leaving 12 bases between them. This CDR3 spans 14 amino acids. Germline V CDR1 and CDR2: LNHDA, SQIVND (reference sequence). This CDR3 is CASSPVGRNTEAFF. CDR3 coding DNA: TGTGCCAGTAGTCCGGTGGGCAGAAACACTGAAGCTTTCTTT.

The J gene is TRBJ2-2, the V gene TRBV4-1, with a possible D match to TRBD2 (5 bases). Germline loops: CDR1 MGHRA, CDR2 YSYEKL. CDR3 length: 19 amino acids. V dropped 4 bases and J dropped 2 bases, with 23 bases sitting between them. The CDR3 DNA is TGCGCCAGCAGCCTCGTTATAACGTCGGGGTCGTTAAACACCGGGGAGCTGTTTTTT. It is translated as CASSLVITSGSLNTGELFF.

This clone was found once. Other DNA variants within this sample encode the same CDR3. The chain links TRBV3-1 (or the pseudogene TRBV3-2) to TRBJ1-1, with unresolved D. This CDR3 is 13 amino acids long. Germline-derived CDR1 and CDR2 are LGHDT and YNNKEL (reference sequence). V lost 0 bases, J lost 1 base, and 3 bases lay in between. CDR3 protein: CASSQDGNTEAFF. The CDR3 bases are TGTGCCAGCAGCCAAGACGGGAACACTGAAGCTTTCTTT.

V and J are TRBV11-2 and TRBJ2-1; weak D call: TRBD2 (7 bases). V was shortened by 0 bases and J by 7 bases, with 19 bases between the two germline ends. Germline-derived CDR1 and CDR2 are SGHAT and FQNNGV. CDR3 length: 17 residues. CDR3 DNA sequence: TGTGCCAGCAGCTTAGAAGGCGGGGGCTGGGGTTTAAATGAGCAGTTCTTC. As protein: CASSLEGGGWGLNEQFF.

The CDR3 DNA sequence: TGTGCCAGCAGTGAAGTAACCCGACAGATCTACGAGCAGTACTTC. Translated: CASSEVTRQIYEQYF. The chain joins TRBV6-1 to TRBJ2-7; tentative D call: TRBD1 (5 bases). V lost 1 base and J lost 3, with 13 bases in between. The CDR3 is 15 residues long. Germline V lookup: CDR1 MNHNS, CDR2 SASEGT.

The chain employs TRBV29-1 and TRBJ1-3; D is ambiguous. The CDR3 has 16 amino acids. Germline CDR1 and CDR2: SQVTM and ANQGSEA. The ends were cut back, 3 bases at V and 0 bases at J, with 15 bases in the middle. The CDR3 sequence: CSVEIERLISGNTIYF. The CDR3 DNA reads TGCAGCGTTGAGATCGAACGACTCATCTCTGGAAACACCATATATTTT.

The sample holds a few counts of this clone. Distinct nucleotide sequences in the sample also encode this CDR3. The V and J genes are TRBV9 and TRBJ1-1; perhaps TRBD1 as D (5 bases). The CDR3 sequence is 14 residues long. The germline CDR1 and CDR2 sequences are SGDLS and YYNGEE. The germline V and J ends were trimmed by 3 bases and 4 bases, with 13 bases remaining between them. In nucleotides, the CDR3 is TGTGCCAGCAGCGCACATCAGGGAGGCACTGAAGCTTTCTTT. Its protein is CASSAHQGGTEAFF.

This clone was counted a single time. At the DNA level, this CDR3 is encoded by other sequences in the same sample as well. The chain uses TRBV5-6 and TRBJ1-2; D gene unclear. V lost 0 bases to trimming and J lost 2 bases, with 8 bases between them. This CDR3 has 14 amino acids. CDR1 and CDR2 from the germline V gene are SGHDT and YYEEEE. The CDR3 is CASSLGRGNYGYTF. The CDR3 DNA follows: TGTGCCAGCAGCTTGGGACGCGGAAACTATGGCTACACCTTC.

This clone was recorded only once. The CDR3 bases are TGTGCCAGCAGCCCGGCCGTCGGGGTGGCAGATACGCAGTATTTT. This sequence encodes CASSPAVGVADTQYF. This chain uses TRBV7-2 with TRBJ2-3, with D possibly TRBD2 on 5 matching bases. Germline loops: CDR1 SGHTA, CDR2 FQGNSA. Trimming stripped 5 bases from V and 4 bases from J, with 16 bases between. The CDR3 length is 15 residues.

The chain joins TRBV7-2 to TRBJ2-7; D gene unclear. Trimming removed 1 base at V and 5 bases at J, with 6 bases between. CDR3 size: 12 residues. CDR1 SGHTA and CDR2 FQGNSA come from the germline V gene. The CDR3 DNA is TGTGCCAGCAGCTTAGTATCCCACGAGCAGTACTTC. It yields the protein CASSLVSHEQYF.

For the CDR3, the DNA is TGTGCCAGCAGCCAAGGGACAGGGGGTCTTTTAAACTATGGCTACACCTTC. Protein sequence: CASSQGTGGLLNYGYTF. The chain combines TRBV14 with TRBJ1-2, with 10 bases matching TRBD1. Germline CDR1 and CDR2: SGHDN and FVKESK. With V trimmed by 1 base and J by 2 bases, 7 bases remained unmatched. CDR3 length equals 17 residues.

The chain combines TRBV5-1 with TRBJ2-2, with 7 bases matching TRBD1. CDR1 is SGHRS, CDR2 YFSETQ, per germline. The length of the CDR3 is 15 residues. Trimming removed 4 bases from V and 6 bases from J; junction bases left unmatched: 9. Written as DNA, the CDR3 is TGCGCCAGCAGCCTACGAGGGACAGTCTCCGGGGAGCTGTTTTTT. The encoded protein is CASSLRGTVSGELFF.

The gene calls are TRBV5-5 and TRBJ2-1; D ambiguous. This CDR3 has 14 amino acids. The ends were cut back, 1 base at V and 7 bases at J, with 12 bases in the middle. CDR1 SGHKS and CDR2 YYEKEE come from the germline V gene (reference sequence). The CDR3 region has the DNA TGTGCCAGCAGCTTGAGTTCTCCCGGGAATGAGCAGTTCTTC. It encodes CASSLSSPGNEQFF.

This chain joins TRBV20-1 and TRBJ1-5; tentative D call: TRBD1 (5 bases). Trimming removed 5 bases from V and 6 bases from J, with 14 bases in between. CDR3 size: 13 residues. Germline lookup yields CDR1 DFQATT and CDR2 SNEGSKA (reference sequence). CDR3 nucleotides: TGCAGTGCTGGTGCGGGGGAGAGTCAGCCCCAGCATTTT. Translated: CSAGAGESQPQHF.

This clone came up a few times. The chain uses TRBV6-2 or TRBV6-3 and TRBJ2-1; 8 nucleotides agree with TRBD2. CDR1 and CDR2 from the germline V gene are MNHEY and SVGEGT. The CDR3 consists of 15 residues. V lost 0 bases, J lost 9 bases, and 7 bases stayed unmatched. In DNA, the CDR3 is TGTGCCAGCAGTTACTCACGCGGGGGGCGGGGTGAGCAGTTCTTC. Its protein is CASSYSRGGRGEQFF.

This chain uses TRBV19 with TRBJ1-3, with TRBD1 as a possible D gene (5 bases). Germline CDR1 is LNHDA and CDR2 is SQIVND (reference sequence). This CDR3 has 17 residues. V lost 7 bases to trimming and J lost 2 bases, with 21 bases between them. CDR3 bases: TGTGCCAGTATGCAGGGAACGCTTAAGCTGACTGGAAACACCATATATTTT. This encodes CASMQGTLKLTGNTIYF.